A single sample is the source of the 29 T cell receptor beta chains below, sequenced in a study of graft-versus-host responses after intestinal transplantation. Their cognate antigens are unknown. Profiled with immunoSEQ multiplex PCR; TCRdb holds only in-frame clones, not every one. Here the sample spans about 130,000 clones, over 90% being singletons. The sample in question was unstimulated CD4+ T cells sorted from spleen or lymph node cells, obtained before intestinal transplant. These TCRs come from a human donor who received an intestinal transplant.

The chain has TRBV7-3 and TRBJ2-1; 10 nucleotides match TRBD2. Per the germline V gene, CDR1 is SGHTA and CDR2 is FQGTGA. The CDR3 is 16 amino acids. Losses at the gene ends were 5 bases for V and 9 bases for J; bases not matched to a gene: 13. The CDR3 DNA sequence: TGTGCCAGCAGCCTGGGAGGAAGCGGGAGGGCTCTTGAGCAGTTCTTC. As protein: CASSLGGSGRALEQFF.

The J gene is TRBJ2-2, the V gene TRBV9; 8 bases fit TRBD1. The CDR3 is 18 residues long. After removal of 1 base from V and 0 bases from J, the junction contained 8 bases not matched to a gene. In germline, CDR1 is SGDLS, CDR2 YYNGEE. The CDR3 region has the DNA TGTGCCAGCAGCGTAATCCCAGGGGGCTTAGCGAACACCGGGGAGCTGTTTTTT. Amino acid sequence: CASSVIPGGLANTGELFF.

The V call is TRBV18, the J call TRBJ2-5; D call uncertain. Between the trimmed V and J ends, which lost 2 bases and 2 bases, there was a span of 6 bases. Germline CDR1 reads KGHSH; CDR2 reads LQKENI. The CDR3 runs 13 residues. CDR3 amino acids: CASSPGPQETQYF. CDR3 nucleotide sequence: TGTGCCAGCTCACCAGGCCCTCAAGAGACCCAGTACTTC.

The gene calls are TRBV6-1 and TRBJ2-1; 7 nucleotides line up with TRBD2. V shed 4 bases and J 10 bases; nucleotides not matched to a gene: 10. Germline V lookup: CDR1 MNHNS, CDR2 SASEGT. This CDR3 is 14 amino acids long. DNA of the CDR3: TGTGCCAGCAGTGCTAAGGGCCCGGGACTAGAGCAGTTCTTC. It is translated as CASSAKGPGLEQFF.

The chain employs TRBV29-1 and TRBJ2-7; D might be TRBD1 or TRBD2, each matching 5 bases. This CDR3 comprises 12 residues. Germline values: CDR1 SQVTM, CDR2 ANQGSEA. Trimming shortened V by 7 bases and J by 2 bases, and 12 bases separated the two germline ends. CDR3 sequence: CSASGQTYEQYF. The CDR3 DNA is TGCAGCGCTTCGGGGCAAACCTACGAGCAGTACTTC.

This clone was seen just once. The J gene is TRBJ1-4, the V gene TRBV6-4; D gene ambiguous. The CDR3 covers 14 residues. V was shortened by 3 bases and J by 3 bases, with 8 bases between the two germline ends. From germline, CDR1 is MRHNA and CDR2 SNTAGT. CDR3 sequence: CASSDSASNEKLFF. DNA of the CDR3: TGTGCCAGCAGTGATTCAGCGTCTAATGAAAAACTGTTTTTT.

The chain carries TRBV11-3 and TRBJ2-3; possibly TRBD1 for D (6 bases). The V gene lost 1 base and the J gene lost 2 bases, with 10 bases spanning the gap. CDR1 and CDR2 (germline): SGHNT, YENEEA. The CDR3 consists of 15 residues. The CDR3 bases are TGTGCCAGCAGCTTAGGGTACAGGGACACAGATACGCAGTATTTT. Encoded protein: CASSLGYRDTDTQYF.

This clone was counted between two and nine times. The genes are TRBV19 and TRBJ2-1; D uncertain. The germline V gene has CDR1 LNHDA and CDR2 SQIVND (reference sequence). CDR3 size: 12 residues. Trimming removed 2 bases from V and 2 bases from J, with 1 base in between. CDR3 bases: TGTGCCAGTAGTATAACCTACAATGAGCAGTTCTTC. This gives the protein CASSITYNEQFF.

This CDR3 reads CASSLGLGFSYEQYF. The CDR3 nucleotides read TGTGCCAGCAGCCTGGGACTAGGGTTCTCCTACGAGCAGTACTTC. The chain couples TRBV5-5 to TRBJ2-7; TRBD2 aligns across 8 bases. V gave up 4 bases and J gave up 0 bases; unmatched junction bases: 6. The germline CDR1 and CDR2 sequences are SGHKS and YYEKEE (reference sequence). The CDR3 spans 15 residues.

The chain joins TRBV7-3 to TRBJ1-3; D possibly corresponds to TRBD1 (5 bases). V was pared by 4 bases and J by 1 base, with 11 bases between. Germline V gene sequence: CDR1 SGHTA, CDR2 FQGTGA. The CDR3 is made up of 15 amino acids. The CDR3 DNA follows: TGTGCCAGCAGCTCGGGGACGGCTTCTGGAAACACCATATATTTT. Translated: CASSSGTASGNTIYF.

The rearrangement links TRBV7-2 to TRBJ1-2, with TRBD1 matching over 7 bases. The V gene's germline CDR1 is SGHTA and CDR2 FQGNSA. V dropped 5 bases and J dropped 4; count of bases not matched to a gene: 10. The CDR3 runs 15 residues. CDR3 loop: CASSRDRVGGYGYTF. The CDR3 coding sequence is TGTGCCAGCAGCCGCGACAGGGTTGGGGGCTATGGCTACACCTTC.

The chain uses TRBV5-1 and TRBJ2-7, with 9 bases fitting TRBD1. Germline-derived CDR1 and CDR2 are SGHRS and YFSETQ. CDR3 length equals 16 residues. J gave up 3 bases and V 0 bases, and 7 bases lay outside the gene matches. CDR3 protein: CASSLATWGQGYEQYF. CDR3 in DNA: TGCGCCAGCAGCTTGGCCACTTGGGGACAGGGCTACGAGCAGTACTTC.

V and J are TRBV5-1 and TRBJ2-3; TRBD2 matches at 9 bases. This CDR3 is 16 amino acids long. The ends lost 0 bases at V and 2 bases at J; junction bases unmatched: 4. In germline, CDR1 is SGHRS, CDR2 YFSETQ. This CDR3 reads CASSLVSSGITDTQYF. The CDR3 region has the DNA TGCGCCAGCAGCTTGGTCTCTAGCGGGATCACAGATACGCAGTATTTT.

Concerning this clone itself: At the DNA level, this CDR3 is encoded by other sequences in the same sample as well. The gene calls are TRBV4-1 and TRBJ2-4, with D possibly matching TRBD2 (5 bases). Trimming pared 2 bases from V and 0 bases from J, leaving 14 bases between. The germline V gene encodes CDR1 MGHRA and CDR2 YSYEKL. This CDR3 has 17 amino acids. CDR3 in amino acids: CASSQPAVQLAKNIQYF. CDR3 in DNA: TGCGCCAGCAGCCAACCAGCGGTACAACTAGCCAAAAACATTCAGTACTTC.

Only a few counts were recorded for this clone. The J gene is TRBJ1-4, the V gene TRBV7-9; D is uncertain. CDR1 is SEHNR, CDR2 FQNEAQ, per germline (reference sequence). The CDR3 loop spans 10 amino acids. Between the trimmed V and J ends, which lost 6 bases and 7 bases, there was a span of 3 bases. The CDR3 region has the DNA TGTGCCAGCAGTGGTGAAAAACTGTTTTTT. The encoded protein is CASSGEKLFF. The full variable domain, with the rest looked up from reference TRBV7-9 and TRBJ1-4, is DTGVSQNPRHKITKRGQNVTFRCDPISEHNRLYWYRQTLGQGPEFLTYFQNEAQLEKSRLLSDRFSAERPKGSFSTLEIQRTEQGDSAMYLCASSGEKLFFGSGTQLSVL.

V usage is TRBV29-1 and J usage is TRBJ2-5; no reliable D call. Germline V lookup: CDR1 SQVTM, CDR2 ANQGSEA. The CDR3 has 12 residues. V dropped 3 bases and J dropped 5 bases, with 10 bases sitting between them. DNA for the CDR3: TGCAGCGTTGATCGGGTGGGGGAGACCCAGTACTTC. Protein: CSVDRVGETQYF.

The genes are TRBV5-1 and TRBJ2-1; the match to TRBD2 covers 7 bases. V trimming: 4 bases; J trimming: 5 bases; junction bases outside the gene matches: 3. The CDR3 is 13 amino acids. The germline CDR1 and CDR2 sequences are SGHRS and YFSETQ. This chain's CDR3 is CASSPSGNNEQFF. The DNA for the CDR3 is TGCGCCAGCAGCCCCAGCGGGAACAATGAGCAGTTCTTC.

The CDR3 bases are TGTGCCAGCAGCGTACGCTCCGGGACAGGTCCCTCCTACGAGCAGTACTTC. Protein product: CASSVRSGTGPSYEQYF. The rearrangement uses TRBV9 and TRBJ2-7; 8 bases fit TRBD1. The germline V gene encodes CDR1 SGDLS and CDR2 YYNGEE. The CDR3 contains 17 residues. The trim removed 1 base at V and 0 bases at J, leaving 9 bases unmatched.

CDR3 nucleotide sequence: TGTGCCAGTAGTCTCTCCGTGGGTCAGCCCCAGCATTTT. Protein sequence: CASSLSVGQPQHF. The chain combines TRBV19 with TRBJ1-5; D uncertain. The germline V and J ends were trimmed by 5 bases and 6 bases, with 11 bases remaining between them. Germline CDR1 is LNHDA and CDR2 is SQIVND (reference sequence). This CDR3 has 13 residues.

The chain carries TRBV28 and TRBJ1-2, with TRBD1 identical over 9 bases. Germline-derived CDR1 and CDR2 are MDHEN and SYDVKM. The CDR3 consists of 17 residues. V lost 4 bases and J lost 4; bases outside the gene matches: 13. This CDR3 is CASSWGGRDRVSYGYTF. The CDR3, as DNA: TGTGCCAGCAGTTGGGGCGGCCGGGACAGGGTATCCTATGGCTACACCTTC.

This clone has just one count. V usage is TRBV28 and J usage is TRBJ2-5, with D uncertain. The V end was cut by 7 bases, the J end by 2 bases, with 8 bases between. CDR1 and CDR2 from the germline V gene are MDHEN and SYDVKM. The CDR3 is made up of 12 amino acids. The CDR3 DNA reads TGTGCCAGCACTCGGCAACAAGAGACCCAGTACTTC. Its protein product is CASTRQQETQYF.

The chain combines TRBV7-6 with TRBJ2-1; 9 nucleotides align to TRBD2. CDR3 size: 16 residues. CDR1 and CDR2 from the germline V gene are SGHVS and FNYEAQ. V shed 1 base, J shed 7 bases, and the junction held 8 bases outside the gene matches. CDR3 sequence reads: CASSLDSGSWSNEQFF. CDR3 sequence (DNA): TGTGCCAGCAGCTTAGATAGCGGGAGTTGGTCAAATGAGCAGTTCTTC.

The chain combines TRBV7-9 with TRBJ1-5, with D hard to call. The CDR3 has 16 residues. The V gene's germline CDR1 is SEHNR and CDR2 FQNEAQ (reference sequence). V lost 5 bases, J lost 2 bases, and 16 bases lay in between. The CDR3 sequence is CASSPGGSAGNQPQHF. As DNA, the CDR3 is TGTGCCAGCAGCCCAGGAGGCAGCGCCGGCAATCAGCCCCAGCATTTT.

The chain uses TRBV18 and TRBJ1-3; TRBD1 might be the D (5 bases). The CDR3 extends over 14 amino acids. V lost 5 bases and J lost 0, with 8 bases in between. Germline V lookup: CDR1 KGHSH, CDR2 LQKENI. CDR3 coding DNA: TGTGCCAGCTCAAACAGGAGCTCTGGAAACACCATATATTTT. Amino acid sequence: CASSNRSSGNTIYF.

This rearrangement joins TRBV27 to TRBJ1-1, with 8 nucleotides matching TRBD1. The germline CDR1 and CDR2 sequences are MNHEY and SMNVEV (reference sequence). The CDR3 is 14 amino acids. With 7 bases clipped from V and 4 bases from J, the junction kept 8 bases outside the gene matches. The CDR3 DNA is TGTGCCAGCACCTCAGGGGGCGTTCGCACTGAAGCTTTCTTT. It yields the protein CASTSGGVRTEAFF.

The chain recombines TRBV2 with TRBJ1-4; D is ambiguous. The germline V gene encodes CDR1 SNHLY and CDR2 FYNNEI. The length of the CDR3 is 13 residues. V was pared by 8 bases and J by 8 bases, with 15 bases between. CDR3 loop: CASLRSNREKLFF. The CDR3 DNA reads TGTGCCAGCCTTAGGTCTAATCGGGAAAAACTGTTTTTT.

CDR3 sequence (DNA): TGTGCCAGCAGCCAAGCCCCATACGCCGGGGAGCTGTTTTTT. This codes for CASSQAPYAGELFF. V and J are TRBV14 and TRBJ2-2; D is unresolved. The V and J ends lost 1 base and 6 bases respectively, with 9 bases between them. The germline gives CDR1 SGHDN, CDR2 FVKESK. The CDR3 length is 14 residues.

The genes are TRBV5-6 and TRBJ2-1, with 10 bases lining up with TRBD2. CDR1 is SGHDT and CDR2 is YYEEEE in the germline V gene. This CDR3 is built from 18 residues. V shed 2 bases, J shed 8 bases, and the junction held 16 bases outside the gene matches. The CDR3 is CASSFRTSGKTVGDEQFF. DNA for the CDR3: TGTGCCAGCAGCTTTAGAACTAGCGGGAAAACAGTGGGGGATGAGCAGTTCTTC.

This chain links TRBV19 with TRBJ2-3; unclear D gene. This CDR3 is built from 14 residues. The germline V gene has CDR1 LNHDA and CDR2 SQIVND (reference sequence). The V end lost 3 bases, the J end lost 2 bases, and 9 bases lay between the germline ends. In DNA form, the CDR3 reads TGTGCCAGTAGTATTACCCGGGCCACAGATACGCAGTATTTT. Encoded protein: CASSITRATDTQYF.